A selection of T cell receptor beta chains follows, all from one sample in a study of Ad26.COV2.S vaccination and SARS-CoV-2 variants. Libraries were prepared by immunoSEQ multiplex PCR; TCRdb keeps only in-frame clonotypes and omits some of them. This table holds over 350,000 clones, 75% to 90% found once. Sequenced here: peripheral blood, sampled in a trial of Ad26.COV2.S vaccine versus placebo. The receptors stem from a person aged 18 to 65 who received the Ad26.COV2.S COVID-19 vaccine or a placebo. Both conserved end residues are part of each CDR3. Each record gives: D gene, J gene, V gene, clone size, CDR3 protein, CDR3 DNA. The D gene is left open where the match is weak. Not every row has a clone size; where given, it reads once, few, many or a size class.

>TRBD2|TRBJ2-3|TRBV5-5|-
CASSLVPAGGNTQYF
TGTGCCAGCAGCTTGGTTCCAGCGGGGGGGAATACGCAGTATTTT
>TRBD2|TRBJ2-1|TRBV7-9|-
CASSTQGLAGGHEQFF
TGTGCCAGCAGCACGCAGGGACTAGCGGGGGGGCATGAGCAGTTCTTC
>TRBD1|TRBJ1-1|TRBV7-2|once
CASSLGQAGQANTEAFF
TGTGCCAGCAGCTTAGGCCAAGCTGGACAGGCGAACACTGAAGCTTTCTTT
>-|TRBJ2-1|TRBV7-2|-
CASSFVETRNEQFF
TGTGCCAGCAGCTTTGTGGAGACGCGAAATGAGCAGTTCTTC
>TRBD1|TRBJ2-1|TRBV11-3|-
CASSILSGTGVNEQFF
TGTGCCAGCAGCATACTCTCCGGGACAGGGGTCAATGAGCAGTTCTTC
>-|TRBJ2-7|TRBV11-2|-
CASSLYRTADGEQYF
TGTGCCAGCAGCTTATATAGGACAGCGGATGGGGAGCAGTACTTC
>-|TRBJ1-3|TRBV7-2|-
CASSLAIPASGNTIYF
TGTGCCAGCAGCTTAGCGATACCAGCCTCTGGAAACACCATATATTTT
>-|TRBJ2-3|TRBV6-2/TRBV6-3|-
CASSYSSGLPSTDTQYF
TGTGCCAGCAGTTACTCGTCTGGGCTGCCGAGCACAGATACGCAGTATTTT
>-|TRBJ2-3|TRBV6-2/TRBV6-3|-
CASSLGLETDTQYF
TGTGCCAGCAGTTTGGGCCTGGAGACAGATACGCAGTATTTT
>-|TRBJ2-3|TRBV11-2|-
CASSGLSTDTQYF
TGTGCCAGCTCGGGTCTTAGCACAGATACGCAGTATTTT